A selection of T cell receptor beta chains follows, all from one sample in a study of Graves' ophthalmopathy and Graves' hyperthyroidism. TCRdb called the multiplex PCR reads again in MiXCR, with one record for every CDR3 protein. In the table there are over a million distinct CDR3 sequences, around a third of which are singletons. Material for sequencing was peripheral blood or thyroid tissue (not recorded which). The source is an adult man with Graves' hyperthyroidism. The CDR3 runs from the conserved cysteine through the conserved F or W. A D gene is named only where the DNA matches it firmly. Some rows mark clone size as missing; the rest say once, few, many or name a class of expanded clone.

j_gene: TRBJ1-5
d_gene: -
v_gene: TRBV7-2
abundance: -
CDR3aa: CASSFQGAGQPQHF
CDR3nt: TGTGCCAGCAGCTTTCAAGGGGCGGGGCAGCCCCAGCATTTT

j_gene: TRBJ2-5
d_gene: TRBD2
v_gene: TRBV20-1
abundance: many
CDR3aa: CSAKTSGSWKTQYF
CDR3nt: TGCAGTGCCAAGACTAGCGGGAGCTGGAAGACCCAGTACTTC

j_gene: TRBJ1-3
d_gene: -
v_gene: TRBV29-1
abundance: many
CDR3aa: CSVGPLSGNTIYF
CDR3nt: TGCAGCGTCGGGCCTCTCTCTGGAAACACCATATATTTT

j_gene: TRBJ1-2
d_gene: -
v_gene: TRBV29-1
abundance: once
CDR3aa: CRAQGTNYGYTF
CDR3nt: TGCAGGGCACAGGGCACTAACTATGGCTACACCTTC

j_gene: TRBJ2-5
d_gene: -
v_gene: TRBV5-1
abundance: few
CDR3aa: CASNIGGAGETQYF
CDR3nt: TGCGCCAGCAATATTGGCGGGGCAGGGGAGACCCAGTACTTC

j_gene: TRBJ2-7
d_gene: TRBD1
v_gene: TRBV10-2
abundance: -
CDR3aa: CASSDSGTGPSYEQYF
CDR3nt: TGCGCCAGCAGTGACTCCGGGACAGGGCCCTCCTACGAGCAGTACTTC

j_gene: TRBJ2-7
d_gene: TRBD2
v_gene: TRBV7-9
abundance: -
CDR3aa: CASSSGLAGIPYEQYF
CDR3nt: TGTGCCAGCAGCTCGGGACTAGCGGGGATTCCCTACGAGCAGTACTTC

j_gene: TRBJ1-2
d_gene: -
v_gene: TRBV25-1
abundance: -
CDR3aa: CASTRDRNYGYTF
CDR3nt: TGTGCCAGCACCCGAGACAGGAACTATGGCTACACCTTC

j_gene: TRBJ1-6
d_gene: -
v_gene: TRBV7-2
abundance: -
CDR3aa: CASTMRSYNSPLHF
CDR3nt: TGTGCCAGCACGATGCGCTCCTATAATTCACCCCTCCACTTT

j_gene: TRBJ1-3
d_gene: TRBD1
v_gene: TRBV5-6
abundance: few
CDR3aa: CASSPLGTGRNTIYF
CDR3nt: TGTGCCAGCAGCCCCTTGGGGACAGGGAGAAACACCATATATTTT

j_gene: TRBJ2-7
d_gene: -
v_gene: TRBV4-2
abundance: few
CDR3aa: CASSQELAGQGLYEQYF
CDR3nt: TGTGCCAGCAGCCAAGAACTAGCGGGACAGGGGCTCTACGAGCAGTACTTC

j_gene: TRBJ2-7
d_gene: TRBD2
v_gene: TRBV19
abundance: many
CDR3aa: CASCPAGGNYEQYF
CDR3nt: TGTGCCAGCTGTCCGGCGGGAGGTAACTACGAGCAGTACTTC

j_gene: TRBJ1-1
d_gene: -
v_gene: TRBV12-3/TRBV12-4
abundance: once
CDR3aa: CVSSLSRGNTEAFF
CDR3nt: TGTGTCAGCAGCTTATCCAGGGGCAACACTGAAGCTTTCTTT

j_gene: TRBJ1-2
d_gene: -
v_gene: TRBV5-8
abundance: -
CDR3aa: CASSQLPWTVDYGYTF
CDR3nt: TGCGCCAGCAGCCAATTGCCCTGGACCGTCGACTATGGCTACACCTTC

j_gene: TRBJ2-7
d_gene: TRBD2
v_gene: TRBV7-2
abundance: -
CDR3aa: CASSQLRTSGPSEQYF
CDR3nt: TGTGCCAGCAGCCAACTTCGGACTAGCGGGCCCTCCGAGCAGTACTTC

j_gene: TRBJ1-3
d_gene: -
v_gene: TRBV12-3/TRBV12-4
abundance: many
CDR3aa: CASSLAGHSGNTIYF
CDR3nt: TGTGCCAGCAGTTTAGCGGGACACTCTGGAAACACCATATATTTT

j_gene: TRBJ1-3
d_gene: -
v_gene: TRBV11-2
abundance: -
CDR3aa: CASSPYTGAGNTIYF
CDR3nt: TGTGCCAGCAGCCCATATACGGGGGCTGGAAACACCATATATTTT

j_gene: TRBJ1-1
d_gene: -
v_gene: TRBV5-1
abundance: many
CDR3aa: CASSLKGSEAFF
CDR3nt: TGCGCCAGCAGCTTGAAGGGTTCTGAAGCTTTCTTT

j_gene: TRBJ2-5
d_gene: TRBD1
v_gene: TRBV29-1
abundance: -
CDR3aa: CSVEDPKGATQYF
CDR3nt: TGCAGCGTTGAAGATCCTAAGGGGGCGACCCAGTACTTC

j_gene: TRBJ2-3
d_gene: TRBD2
v_gene: TRBV6-1
abundance: -
CDR3aa: CASSRGGITDTQYF
CDR3nt: TGTGCCAGCAGTCGGGGGGGTATCACAGATACGCAGTATTTT

j_gene: TRBJ2-3
d_gene: TRBD2
v_gene: TRBV11-2
abundance: few
CDR3aa: CASSPRASGPDTQYF
CDR3nt: TGTGCCAGCAGCCCGAGGGCTAGCGGCCCAGATACGCAGTATTTT

j_gene: TRBJ1-2
d_gene: -
v_gene: TRBV12-3/TRBV12-4
abundance: few
CDR3aa: CASSLLGGVYSYTF
CDR3nt: TGTGCCAGCAGTTTATTGGGGGGGGTTTATAGCTACACCTTC

j_gene: TRBJ2-3
d_gene: -
v_gene: TRBV18
abundance: -
CDR3aa: CASSPGPVTDTQYF
CDR3nt: TGTGCCAGCTCACCAGGGCCAGTAACAGATACGCAGTATTTT

j_gene: TRBJ2-3
d_gene: TRBD2
v_gene: TRBV15
abundance: -
CDR3aa: CATSNLAGLDTQYF
CDR3nt: TGTGCCACCAGCAATCTAGCGGGGCTAGATACGCAGTATTTT

j_gene: TRBJ2-7
d_gene: -
v_gene: TRBV7-2
abundance: many
CDR3aa: CASRPGGSSYEQYF
CDR3nt: TGTGCCAGCAGACCCGGAGGGAGCTCCTACGAGCAGTACTTC

j_gene: TRBJ1-5
d_gene: -
v_gene: TRBV19
abundance: many
CDR3aa: CASSIVTSQPQHF
CDR3nt: TGTGCCAGTAGTATAGTGACGTCTCAGCCCCAGCATTTT

j_gene: TRBJ2-7
d_gene: TRBD1
v_gene: TRBV5-1
abundance: few
CDR3aa: CASSPETGGYYEQYF
CDR3nt: TGCGCCAGCAGCCCCGAGACAGGGGGCTACTACGAGCAGTACTTC

j_gene: TRBJ2-5
d_gene: TRBD1
v_gene: TRBV29-1
abundance: -
CDR3aa: CSVRGTGGFLEQYF
CDR3nt: TGCAGCGTTCGAGGGACAGGGGGCTTCTTGGAGCAGTACTTC

j_gene: TRBJ1-5
d_gene: TRBD1
v_gene: TRBV2
abundance: many
CDR3aa: CASSGTVNQPQHF
CDR3nt: TGTGCCAGCAGCGGGACAGTCAATCAGCCCCAGCATTTT

j_gene: TRBJ2-2
d_gene: -
v_gene: TRBV25-1
abundance: -
CDR3aa: CASSLLMGLGGELFF
CDR3nt: TGTGCCAGCAGTTTACTCATGGGGCTTGGCGGGGAGCTGTTTTTT

j_gene: TRBJ2-6
d_gene: -
v_gene: TRBV20-1
abundance: -
CDR3aa: CSARDPGAGANVLTF
CDR3nt: TGCAGTGCTAGAGACCCAGGGGCCGGGGCCAACGTCCTGACTTTC

j_gene: TRBJ2-7
d_gene: -
v_gene: TRBV7-9
abundance: many
CDR3aa: CASSRRWRYEQYF
CDR3nt: TGTGCCAGCAGCCGACGATGGCGCTACGAGCAGTACTTC

j_gene: TRBJ1-4
d_gene: -
v_gene: TRBV29-1
abundance: -
CDR3aa: CSVGRDNEELFF
CDR3nt: TGCAGCGTTGGCAGGGATAATGAAGAACTGTTTTTT

j_gene: TRBJ2-7
d_gene: TRBD1
v_gene: TRBV10-3
abundance: -
CDR3aa: CASRTGSTYEQYF
CDR3nt: TGTGCCAGCCGGACAGGTTCTACCTACGAGCAGTACTTC

j_gene: TRBJ1-4
d_gene: -
v_gene: TRBV29-1
abundance: many
CDR3aa: CSVAVVNEKLFF
CDR3nt: TGCAGCGTTGCCGTGGTGAACGAAAAACTGTTTTTT

j_gene: TRBJ2-7
d_gene: TRBD2
v_gene: TRBV4-1
abundance: -
CDR3aa: CASSQDQASGTYEQYF
CDR3nt: TGCGCCAGCAGCCAAGATCAGGCTAGCGGAACCTACGAGCAGTACTTC

j_gene: TRBJ1-2
d_gene: TRBD1
v_gene: TRBV9
abundance: few
CDR3aa: CASSVETGGDYGYTF
CDR3nt: TGTGCCAGCAGCGTTGAGACAGGGGGAGATTATGGCTACACCTTC

j_gene: TRBJ2-7
d_gene: -
v_gene: TRBV6-5
abundance: -
CDR3aa: CASSYDYTSYEQYF
CDR3nt: TGTGCCAGCAGTTACGACTACACATCCTACGAGCAGTACTTC

j_gene: TRBJ2-5
d_gene: -
v_gene: TRBV20-1
abundance: -
CDR3aa: CSARVSIGQETQYF
CDR3nt: TGCAGTGCTAGAGTGTCGATAGGGCAAGAGACCCAGTACTTC

j_gene: TRBJ2-6
d_gene: -
v_gene: TRBV6-6
abundance: -
CDR3aa: CASSEGRGLGANVLTF
CDR3nt: TGTGCCAGCAGTGAGGGTCGGGGGCTTGGGGCCAACGTCCTGACTTTC

j_gene: TRBJ2-6
d_gene: -
v_gene: TRBV24-1
abundance: many
CDR3aa: CATGVSGANVLTF
CDR3nt: TGTGCCACCGGGGTGAGTGGGGCCAACGTCCTGACTTTC

j_gene: TRBJ2-7
d_gene: -
v_gene: TRBV27
abundance: few
CDR3aa: CASRPGMVSYEQYF
CDR3nt: TGTGCCAGCAGACCCGGGATGGTTTCCTACGAGCAGTACTTC

j_gene: TRBJ1-3
d_gene: TRBD1
v_gene: TRBV7-9
abundance: few
CDR3aa: CASSFRGYSGGFHSGNTIYF
CDR3nt: TGTGCCAGCAGCTTCCGGGGCTATTCAGGGGGATTCCATTCTGGAAACACCATATATTTT

j_gene: TRBJ1-5
d_gene: -
v_gene: TRBV10-3
abundance: -
CDR3aa: CAIGGHPPGNQPQHF
CDR3nt: TGTGCCATCGGAGGACACCCACCTGGCAATCAGCCCCAGCATTTT

j_gene: TRBJ1-5
d_gene: TRBD1
v_gene: TRBV7-3
abundance: -
CDR3aa: CASRSGDGQGALWQPHHF
CDR3nt: TGTGCCAGCAGGTCGGGGGACGGACAGGGGGCGCTTTGGCAGCCCCATCATTTT

j_gene: TRBJ2-3
d_gene: TRBD1
v_gene: TRBV5-1
abundance: -
CDR3aa: CASSKGQAGTDTQYF
CDR3nt: TGCGCCAGCAGCAAGGGACAGGCTGGCACAGATACGCAGTATTTT

j_gene: TRBJ2-7
d_gene: -
v_gene: TRBV7-9
abundance: many
CDR3aa: CASRDGTLNEQYF
CDR3nt: TGTGCCAGCAGAGACGGGACTCTGAACGAGCAGTACTTC

j_gene: TRBJ1-1
d_gene: TRBD1
v_gene: TRBV10-3
abundance: -
CDR3aa: CAIRIRDRIEGNTEAFF
CDR3nt: TGTGCCATCAGAATCCGGGACAGGATAGAGGGGAACACTGAAGCTTTCTTT

j_gene: TRBJ2-1
d_gene: -
v_gene: TRBV29-1
abundance: -
CDR3aa: CSSRDNEQFF
CDR3nt: TGCAGCTCCAGGGACAATGAGCAGTTCTTC

j_gene: TRBJ2-7
d_gene: -
v_gene: TRBV20-1
abundance: -
CDR3aa: CSAGVRAYEQYF
CDR3nt: TGCAGTGCTGGGGTAAGGGCCTACGAGCAGTACTTC

j_gene: TRBJ1-5
d_gene: -
v_gene: TRBV19
abundance: many
CDR3aa: CATANQVMGNQPQHF
CDR3nt: TGTGCCACCGCAAATCAGGTAATGGGCAATCAGCCCCAGCATTTT

j_gene: TRBJ2-5
d_gene: TRBD1
v_gene: TRBV10-3
abundance: -
CDR3aa: CAIRGQRKGDQETQYF
CDR3nt: TGTGCCATCAGGGGACAGCGGAAAGGGGACCAAGAGACCCAGTACTTC

j_gene: TRBJ2-7
d_gene: TRBD2
v_gene: TRBV7-2
abundance: many
CDR3aa: CASSFPRDSRLTSGNHEQYF
CDR3nt: TGTGCCAGCAGCTTCCCGAGGGACAGCCGACTGACTAGCGGGAACCACGAGCAGTACTTC

j_gene: TRBJ2-7
d_gene: TRBD1
v_gene: TRBV9
abundance: many
CDR3aa: CASSVGGQGGEQYF
CDR3nt: TGTGCCAGCAGCGTAGGGGGACAGGGTGGCGAGCAGTACTTC

j_gene: TRBJ2-7
d_gene: -
v_gene: TRBV7-8
abundance: -
CDR3aa: CASSLQSTSLVQYF
CDR3nt: TGTGCCAGCAGCCTACAATCGACTAGTCTCGTGCAGTACTTC

j_gene: TRBJ2-7
d_gene: -
v_gene: TRBV7-2
abundance: -
CDR3aa: CASSFNPTDYEQYF
CDR3nt: TGTGCCAGCAGCTTCAACCCGACTGACTACGAGCAGTACTTC

j_gene: TRBJ2-7
d_gene: TRBD1
v_gene: TRBV7-2
abundance: many
CDR3aa: CASSWTGTSYEQYF
CDR3nt: TGTGCCAGCAGTTGGACAGGAACCTCCTACGAGCAGTACTTC

j_gene: TRBJ1-1
d_gene: TRBD1
v_gene: TRBV5-1
abundance: many
CDR3aa: CASHVQGSSEAFF
CDR3nt: TGCGCCAGTCACGTACAGGGGTCCTCTGAAGCTTTCTTT